The 22 T cell receptor beta chains listed next were all sequenced from one sample in a study of CD8 T cells in ankylosing spondylitis (dated by TCRdb to about 2017). The library was built by means of 5' RACE. Data came from an Illumina HiSeq 2500. The public reads were run again by TCRdb, first through fastp at Q25 and then through MiXCR, and only productive beta chains were kept. Every entry covers one CDR3 protein and lists the most common genes and DNA from its rows. A total of about 69,000 distinct CDR3 sequences appear in this sample, roughly 5.3% of them only once. Roughly 2.3% of the sample comes from the top ten. The material sequenced was blood, either unsorted or a sorted T cell fraction (not recorded which). All receptors derive from a male donor with ankylosing spondylitis or in good health (not recorded which).

This clonotype was counted many times. The chain combines TRBV5-1 with TRBJ2-5; the D is unclear. The CDR3 consists of 13 residues. V was trimmed by 3 bases and J by 2 bases, leaving 8 bases between them. Germline V gene lookup returns CDR1 SGHRS and CDR2 YFSETQ. The CDR3 nucleotides read TGCGCCAGCAGCTACAGAGGTCAAGAGACCCAGTACTTC. Encoded protein: CASSYRGQETQYF.

Concerning this clonotype itself: A read error is possible here, since a much larger clone lies one base away. The chain joins TRBV18 to TRBJ1-5; D not resolved. V was clipped by 3 bases and J by 6 bases, with 9 bases between them. Germline values: CDR1 KGHSH, CDR2 LQKENI. The CDR3 has 13 residues. The CDR3 DNA follows: TGTGCCAGCTCACCGGGGAACATTCAGCCCCAGCATTTT. Encoded protein: CASSPGNIQPQHF.

This clonotype was counted ten times or more. The chain links TRBV2 to TRBJ2-2; no reliable D call. V was pared by 4 bases and J by 1 base, with 4 bases between. The CDR3 runs to 13 residues. Germline V gives CDR1 SNHLY, CDR2 FYNNEI. The CDR3 nucleotides read TGTGCCAGCAGTGCCGGGAACACCGGGGAGCTGTTTTTT. The encoded protein is CASSAGNTGELFF.

This clonotype has ten or more counts. V is TRBV20-1 and J is TRBJ2-5, with 9 bases matching TRBD2. The ends lost 2 bases at V and 0 bases at J; junction bases unmatched: 4. The CDR3 has 15 residues. CDR1 and CDR2 from the germline V gene are DFQATT and SNEGSKA (reference sequence). The CDR3 DNA follows: TGCAGTGCTAGATCCCGACTAGCGGACCAAGAGACCCAGTACTTC. This sequence encodes CSARSRLADQETQYF.

Ten or more counts support this clonotype. The rearrangement uses TRBV7-2 and TRBJ2-1; no definite D call. V gave up 5 bases and J gave up 15 bases, with 14 bases separating them. This CDR3 is 11 amino acids long. CDR1 is SGHTA, CDR2 FQGNSA, per germline. CDR3 in amino acids: CASSPSIGWFF. CDR3 nucleotide sequence: TGTGCCAGCAGCCCTTCAATAGGTTGGTTCTTC.

This clonotype showed up many times. V usage is TRBV20-1 and J usage is TRBJ2-7, with D perhaps TRBD2 (6 bases). Trimming removed 6 bases at V and 2 bases at J, with 20 bases between. The CDR3 is made up of 15 amino acids. Germline CDR1 DFQATT, CDR2 SNEGSKA (reference sequence). The CDR3 loop reads CSAPDSSGGTYEQYF. In DNA, the CDR3 is TGCAGTGCCCCCGACAGTTCCGGGGGAACCTACGAGCAGTACTTC.

This chain uses TRBV28 with TRBJ2-7; D remains ambiguous. Germline V gene data show CDR1 as MDHEN and CDR2 as SYDVKM. The CDR3 totals 16 residues. The V end was cut by 7 bases, the J end by 1 base, with 20 bases between. The CDR3 spells CASTPTEQSKSYEQYF. CDR3 coding DNA: TGTGCCAGCACCCCAACGGAACAGTCGAAGTCCTACGAGCAGTACTTC.

Many counts were recorded for this clonotype. The chain uses TRBV9 and TRBJ2-3, with a possible D match to TRBD1 (6 bases). The CDR3 has 13 residues. V was pared by 5 bases and J by 5 bases, with 12 bases between. Germline values: CDR1 SGDLS, CDR2 YYNGEE. The CDR3 is CASSTQGGDTQYF. In DNA, the CDR3 is TGTGCCAGCAGTACCCAAGGGGGAGATACGCAGTATTTT.

This clonotype was counted at least ten times. The J gene is TRBJ1-2, the V gene TRBV12-3 or TRBV12-4; no definite D call. The V and J ends lost 3 bases and 2 bases respectively, with 7 bases between them. The CDR3 totals 13 residues. The CDR3 region has the DNA TGTGCCAGCAGTTTCGGGGTGAACTATGGCTACACCTTC. This sequence encodes CASSFGVNYGYTF.

This clonotype occurred many times. This chain uses TRBV3-1 with TRBJ1-1; D gene unclear. Germline assignment: CDR1 LGHDT and CDR2 YNNKEL (reference sequence). Trimming left V 0 bases short and J 1 base short, with 6 bases between. CDR3 length: 14 amino acids. This CDR3 is CASSQEAGNTEAFF. CDR3 DNA: TGTGCCAGCAGCCAAGAGGCAGGGAACACTGAAGCTTTCTTT.

Many counts were recorded for this clonotype. The chain has TRBV12-3 or TRBV12-4 and TRBJ2-4; 7 bases are a match to TRBD1. V shed 6 bases and J 2 bases; nucleotides not matched to a gene: 7. The CDR3 runs to 15 residues. The CDR3 DNA is TGTGCCAGCAGACTGGGGACAGTCACCAAAAACATTCAGTACTTC. Translating it yields CASRLGTVTKNIQYF.

Many counts were recorded for this clonotype. The gene calls are TRBV5-1 and TRBJ2-3; 8 bases line up with TRBD2. This CDR3 has 16 amino acids. Trimming cost V 1 base and J 3 bases; bases outside gene matches: 7. Germline V gene sequence: CDR1 SGHRS, CDR2 YFSETQ. The CDR3 loop is CASSLLISGDTDTQYF. The CDR3 nucleotides are TGCGCCAGCAGCTTGTTAATTAGCGGGGATACAGATACGCAGTATTTT. Full variable domain (missing parts from reference TRBV5-1 and TRBJ2-3): KAGVTQTPRYLIKTRGQQVTLSCSPISGHRSVSWYQQTPGQGLQFLFEYFSETQRNKGNFPGRFSGRQFSNSRSEMNVSTLELGDSALYLCASSLLISGDTDTQYFGPGTRLTVL.

This clonotype has ten or more counts. The genes are TRBV12-3 or TRBV12-4 and TRBJ1-4, with 8 positions matching TRBD1. CDR3 length: 12 amino acids. V was pared by 6 bases and J by 8 bases, with 2 bases of the junction left unmatched. The DNA of the CDR3 is TGTGCCAGCAGCAGGGGGCGCGAAAAACTGTTTTTT. As protein: CASSRGREKLFF.

This clonotype was counted ten times or more. The rearrangement joins TRBV20-1 to TRBJ2-3; tentatively, D is TRBD1 (6 bases). Deletions cut 0 bases from V and 1 base from J, with 17 bases between. CDR1 DFQATT and CDR2 SNEGSKA come from the germline V gene (reference sequence). The CDR3 runs 17 residues. This chain's CDR3 is CSARDLQTGLGTDTQYF. The CDR3 DNA follows: TGCAGTGCTAGAGACCTACAGACAGGACTGGGCACAGATACGCAGTATTTT.

At least ten counts were recorded for this clonotype. This sequence joins TRBV21-1 and TRBJ2-1; the D segment call TRBD2 is taken from the table without a DNA check. TRBV21-1 counts as a pseudogene. CDR3 length equals 13 residues. DNA of the CDR3: TGTGCCAGCCGGGGGGGCCCTGGCAATGAGCAGTTCTTC. Its protein product is CASRGGPGNEQFF.

This clonotype has at least ten counts. The rearrangement uses TRBV5-1 and TRBJ2-7; D is tentatively TRBD1 or TRBD2 (5 bases each). The CDR3 runs to 14 residues. Germline V gene sequence: CDR1 SGHRS, CDR2 YFSETQ. Trimming removed 4 bases at V and 1 base at J, with 12 bases between. The DNA of the CDR3 is TGCGCCAGCAGCCCCTTTGGGGGTTCCTACGAGCAGTACTTC. Its protein product is CASSPFGGSYEQYF.

This clonotype was found a few times. This chain uses TRBV4-1 with TRBJ2-1; 9 positions agree with TRBD2. This CDR3 region has 17 residues. V lost 0 bases, J lost 2 bases, and 5 bases stayed unmatched. Germline V lookup: CDR1 MGHRA, CDR2 YSYEKL. The CDR3 nucleotides are TGCGCCAGCAGCCAAGAATCTAGCGGGGCCACCTACAATGAGCAGTTCTTC. The encoded protein is CASSQESSGATYNEQFF.

This clonotype occurred many times. CDR3 DNA: TGTGCCAGCAGCTTAGTGGCGTCCTCCTACAATGAGCAGTTCTTC. As protein: CASSLVASSYNEQFF. The rearrangement links TRBV7-2 to TRBJ2-1; D is uncertain. Germline loops: CDR1 SGHTA, CDR2 FQGNSA. This CDR3 contains 15 residues. The V gene lost 1 base and the J gene lost 0 bases, with 7 bases spanning the gap.

This clonotype was counted ten times or more. This chain's CDR3 is CSASRDLGGGIFTDTQYF. In nucleotides, the CDR3 is TGCAGTGCTAGCCGGGATCTGGGCGGGGGGATCTTCACAGATACGCAGTATTTT. V gene TRBV20-1 combines with J gene TRBJ2-3; 8 nucleotides align to TRBD2. The ends lost 3 bases at V and 2 bases at J; junction bases unmatched: 16. This CDR3 comprises 18 residues. In germline, CDR1 is DFQATT, CDR2 SNEGSKA (reference sequence).

The rearrangement uses TRBV29-1 and TRBJ2-7; 8 positions agree with TRBD1. The CDR3 is 12 residues long. The V segment lost 7 bases and the J segment 5 bases; nucleotides outside the gene matches: 7. Germline V gene lookup returns CDR1 SQVTM and CDR2 ANQGSEA. The CDR3 nucleotides read TGCAGCGGTGGACAGGGCTACGACGAGCAGTACTTC. The encoded protein is CSGGQGYDEQYF.

In this sample, this clonotype turned up many times. The rearrangement uses TRBV25-1 and TRBJ2-1; the D gene is possibly TRBD2 (6 bases). CDR1 and CDR2 from the germline V gene are MGHDK and SYGVNS. V lost 6 bases to trimming and J lost 4 bases, with 13 bases between them. CDR3 length equals 14 residues. In nucleotides, the CDR3 is TGTGCCAGCAGAAACTCGGGGGTGTACAATGAGCAGTTCTTC. It specifies CASRNSGVYNEQFF.

This clonotype has a count of ten or more. The chain joins TRBV10-3 to TRBJ2-2; D perhaps matches TRBD2 (6 bases). V was trimmed by 7 bases and J by 3 bases, leaving 6 bases between them. The CDR3 is 12 residues long. CDR1 ENHRY and CDR2 SYGVKD come from the germline V gene. The CDR3 here is CAITGDTGELFF. CDR3 in DNA: TGTGCCATCACGGGGGACACCGGGGAGCTGTTTTTT.